Following are 4 T cell receptor beta chains from one sample sequenced in a study of shared clonotypes between healthy human individuals. Method: immunoSEQ multiplex PCR; TCRdb's copy keeps in-frame clones and lacks some. Of about 380,000 clones listed, approximately 96% are singletons. The sample was memory CD8+ T cells sorted from blood. Subset here: CD45RO+ cells pooled with CCR7-negative TemRA cells. The receptors were gathered from a man aged 25-45 years in good health.

This chain links TRBV7-9 with TRBJ2-6, with TRBD1 matching over 7 bases. CDR1 SEHNR and CDR2 FQNEAQ come from the germline V gene (reference sequence). The CDR3 has 14 amino acids. The junction had 13 bases not matched to a gene; V was cut back by 9 bases and J by 11 bases. The CDR3 sequence: CASARDSLLYVLTF. The CDR3 nucleotides are TGTGCCAGTGCCCGGGACAGCCTGCTCTACGTCCTGACTTTC.

CDR3 loop: CASSLEPDPWTGKTGELFF. The CDR3 DNA follows: TGTGCCAGCAGTTTAGAACCCGACCCATGGACAGGGAAAACCGGGGAGCTGTTTTTT. The rearrangement links TRBV28 to TRBJ2-2; TRBD1 aligns across 8 bases. This CDR3 is built from 19 residues. With 2 bases clipped from V and 5 bases from J, the junction kept 16 bases outside the gene matches. The germline gives CDR1 MDHEN, CDR2 SYDVKM.

The rearrangement uses TRBV5-1 and TRBJ2-7; possible D gene TRBD2, 7 bases. The CDR3 extends over 16 amino acids. V was shortened by 6 bases and J by 5 bases, with 24 bases between the two germline ends. Germline V gene lookup returns CDR1 SGHRS and CDR2 YFSETQ. DNA of the CDR3: TGCGCCAGCAAGGGGGGGAGTTTCGGAAGAGTCGACGAGCAGTACTTC. The encoded protein is CASKGGSFGRVDEQYF.

J is TRBJ1-4 and V is TRBV5-1, with D possibly matching TRBD1 (6 bases). Trimming stripped 4 bases from V and 8 bases from J, with 15 bases between. The CDR3 consists of 14 residues. CDR1 and CDR2 from the germline V gene are SGHRS and YFSETQ. The CDR3 region is CASSINREGEKLFF. The DNA for the CDR3 is TGCGCCAGCAGCATCAACAGGGAGGGAGAAAAACTGTTTTTT.